The rows below give T cell receptor beta chains drawn from one sample of a study of blood T cells in healthy people across ages. TCRdb redid the calling of the 5' RACE reads with MiXCR, one entry per CDR3 protein. This sample yields about 690,000 distinct CDR3 sequences, of which 35% to 50% are seen a single time; around 30% belongs to the top ten. Sequenced sample: blood. These receptors all come from a man aged 80 or over in good health. The CDR3 runs from the conserved cysteine through the conserved F or W. A D gene is named only where the DNA matches it firmly. A clone size is listed for some rows: how often the clone was seen (once, few, many), or a class if it is expanded.

TRBV7-2	few	TRBJ1-2	TRBD1	TGTGCCAGCAGCTCCCCGGGACAGGGGACCCAGGGCTATGGCTACACCTTC	CASSSPGQGTQGYGYTF
TRBV7-2	many	TRBJ2-1	NA	TGTGCCAGCAGCCCAAGGGTGGGTGAGCAGTTCTTC	CASSPRVGEQFF
TRBV5-1	NA	TRBJ2-7	TRBD2	TGCGCCAGCAGCGCCACCCAACGGGGGGACTCTCGAGAGCAGTACTTC	CASSATQRGDSREQYF
TRBV18	NA	TRBJ2-5	NA	TGTGCCAGCTCACCACCGGCCGATGCGGAGACCCAGTACTTC	CASSPPADAETQYF
TRBV28	once	TRBJ2-7	NA	TGTGCCAGCAGTTCTCAACGGACGCGCGGTTTGTACGAGCAGTACTTC	CASSSQRTRGLYEQYF
TRBV4-3	NA	TRBJ2-1	TRBD2	TGCGCCAGCAGCCAAGAGTCTCTCGGCGGGGGGGGACTCCGGGAGCAGTTCTTC	CASSQESLGGGGLREQFF
TRBV5-1	NA	TRBJ2-7	TRBD1	TGCGCCGGCAGCTACGGGACAGGGGAAACCTGCGAGCAGTACTTC	CAGSYGTGETCEQYF
TRBV12-3/TRBV12-4	once	TRBJ2-3	NA	TGTGCCAGCAGTTTGAAGTTGCGGGGTGCAGATACGCAGTATTTT	CASSLKLRGADTQYF
TRBV12-3/TRBV12-4	NA	TRBJ2-5	TRBD1	TGTGCCAGCAGTTTGGGACAGGGTTGGAATGAGCAGTACTTC	CASSLGQGWNEQYF
TRBV20-1	NA	TRBJ2-2	NA	TGCAGCGCCAAGTTAGGCACCGGGGAGCTGTTTTTT	CSAKLGTGELFF
TRBV5-8	few	TRBJ2-1	NA	TGTGCCAGCAGCTTCAAAGCCTTACTCTCCTACAATGAGCAGTTCTTC	CASSFKALLSYNEQFF
TRBV7-9	NA	TRBJ1-2	NA	TGTGCCAGCAGCTTCACTACTGACAGGAGTAGCTATGGCTACACCTTC	CASSFTTDRSSYGYTF
TRBV6-5	NA	TRBJ2-3	TRBD1	TGTGCCAGCGCAAGGGACAGGGGGTTGGATACGCAGTATTTT	CASARDRGLDTQYF
TRBV12-3/TRBV12-4	few	TRBJ1-2	NA	TGTGCCAGCAGTTTAGCGGCAGGGGAGGTGATCGGCTACACCTTC	CASSLAAGEVIGYTF
TRBV7-8	few	TRBJ1-2	NA	TGTGCCAGCAGCTTAGCGGGGCATGGCTACACCTTC	CASSLAGHGYTF
TRBV19	few	TRBJ2-1	NA	TGTGCCAGTAAATGGGCGGTAGCTCGGAATGAGCAGTTCTTC	CASKWAVARNEQFF
TRBV7-2	few	TRBJ2-3	NA	TGTGCCAGCAGCATACACACCGCTGGGACAGATACGCAGTATTTT	CASSIHTAGTDTQYF
TRBV7-6	NA	TRBJ2-3	TRBD2	TGTGCCAGCAGCTTGAGGACTAGCGCTCCTCCTGGGGATACGCAGTATTTT	CASSLRTSAPPGDTQYF